The 25 T cell receptor beta chains given below trace back to one sample, sequenced in a study of vaccination and CD4 T cells after COVID-19. Their target antigens are unknown. Treatment defined: approximately nine-day PBMC culture with coronavirus spike peptide pools or control peptides (ViraFEST assay). Cultured CD4+ T cell DNA was sequenced using the Oncomine TCR Beta short-read assay. TCRdb recomputed calls from the PCR reads with MiXCR, one row per CDR3 protein. Here the sample spans approximately 18,000 distinct CDR3 sequences, over 50% being singletons. Sequencing input: CD4+ T cells from blood, cultured in vitro. These receptors all stem from a human donor who had recovered from COVID-19.

The rearrangement links TRBV19 to TRBJ2-6; D gene unclear. This CDR3 has 16 amino acids. V lost 4 bases and J 0 bases, leaving 10 bases between the germline ends. Germline V gene lookup returns CDR1 LNHDA and CDR2 SQIVND (reference sequence). The CDR3 DNA sequence: TGTGCCAGTAGTAGCACTTGGAGCTCTGGGGCCAACGTCCTGACTTTC. It encodes CASSSTWSSGANVLTF.

The DNA for the CDR3 is TGTGCCAGCAGTGCACAGGGGAACACCGGGGAGCTGTTTTTT. Translation: CASSAQGNTGELFF. The V gene is TRBV2, the J gene TRBJ2-2, with D tentatively TRBD1 (6 bases). The germline V gene encodes CDR1 SNHLY and CDR2 FYNNEI. V was clipped by 4 bases and J by 1 base, with 7 bases between them. This CDR3 has 14 amino acids.

The chain joins TRBV11-2 to TRBJ1-1; a weak D match, TRBD1 (5 bases). Trimming shortened V by 1 base and J by 2 bases, and 11 bases separated the two germline ends. The CDR3 runs to 15 residues. Looked up from germline, CDR1 is SGHAT and CDR2 is FQNNGV. The CDR3 reads CASSLGRGRNTEAFF. CDR3 nucleotides: TGTGCCAGCAGCTTAGGGAGGGGACGTAACACTGAAGCTTTCTTT.

The chain has TRBV3-1 and TRBJ1-5; the match to TRBD1 covers 7 bases. The CDR3 runs to 14 residues. CDR1 and CDR2 from the germline V gene are LGHDT and YNNKEL (reference sequence). The trim removed 4 bases at V and 3 bases at J, leaving 3 bases unmatched. CDR3: CASSLGQTNQPQHF. In DNA form, the CDR3 reads TGTGCCAGCAGCCTGGGACAGACCAATCAGCCCCAGCATTTT.

The rearrangement links TRBV6-1 to TRBJ2-3; D is unresolved. Trimming left V 7 bases short and J 0 bases short, with 14 bases between. There are 15 residues in the CDR3. The germline V gene has CDR1 MNHNS and CDR2 SASEGT. The CDR3 DNA reads as TGTGCCAGCAAAGCGCGACCCCAGAGCACAGATACGCAGTATTTT. Protein: CASKARPQSTDTQYF.

There are a few counts of this clonotype. The J gene is TRBJ2-3, the V gene TRBV7-2; 10 nucleotides align to TRBD2. The CDR3 runs 16 residues. With V trimmed by 4 bases and J by 1 base, 5 bases remained unmatched. Germline CDR1 reads SGHTA; CDR2 reads FQGNSA. This chain's CDR3 is CASSWAGTSGTDTQYF. Here the CDR3 DNA reads TGTGCCAGCAGCTGGGCCGGGACTAGCGGCACAGATACGCAGTATTTT.

In this sample, this clonotype turned up once. One end of the junction varies from germline; a read error may be responsible. This chain joins TRBV6-1 and TRBJ2-3, with D possibly matching TRBD2 (6 bases). The CDR3 consists of 16 residues. Germline V gene sequence: CDR1 MNHNS, CDR2 SASEGT. The CDR3 reads CASREDLAVLVDTQYF. In DNA, the CDR3 is TGTGCCAGCAGGGAAGATTTAGCGGTATTGGTGGATACGCAGTATTTT.

The V call is TRBV28, the J call TRBJ1-2, with TRBD1 as a possible D gene (6 bases). CDR1 MDHEN and CDR2 SYDVKM come from the germline V gene. V shed 7 bases and J shed 7 bases, with 25 bases lying between them. The CDR3 is made up of 16 amino acids. The CDR3 DNA is TGTGCCAGCACCCCTTCCACAGGGTTGGTTTTAAGTGGCTACACCTTC. It encodes CASTPSTGLVLSGYTF.

This chain uses TRBV6-1 with TRBJ1-2; 12 nucleotides agree with TRBD1. This CDR3 has 17 amino acids. Germline values: CDR1 MNHNS, CDR2 SASEGT. V lost 8 bases and J lost 4; bases outside the gene matches: 14. In DNA, the CDR3 is TGTGCCAGCGGCCACTATCAAGAGGGACAGGGGGCCTATGGCTACACCTTC. This codes for CASGHYQEGQGAYGYTF.

The rearrangement links TRBV5-6 to TRBJ1-1; no reliable D call. Germline CDR1 SGHDT, CDR2 YYEEEE. Trimming shortened V by 4 bases and J by 3 bases, and 10 bases separated the two germline ends. The CDR3 runs to 13 residues. CDR3 sequence (DNA): TGTGCCAGCAGCCCGACTCGGGACACTGAAGCTTTCTTT. Amino acids: CASSPTRDTEAFF. The full variable domain, completed using reference TRBV5-6 and TRBJ1-1, is DAGVTQSPTHLIKTRGQQVTLRCSPKSGHDTVSWYQQALGQGPQFIFQYYEEEERQRGNFPDRFSGHQFPNYSSELNVNALLLGDSALYLCASSPTRDTEAFFGQGTRLTVV.

The CDR3 nucleotides are TGTGCCAGCAGTCTAATGCCGGGAGGTCCGTATGGCTACACCTTC. Translated, it gives CASSLMPGGPYGYTF. The V call is TRBV27, the J call TRBJ1-2; D is unclear. Germline values: CDR1 MNHEY, CDR2 SMNVEV (reference sequence). This CDR3 comprises 15 residues. Between the trimmed V and J ends, which lost 5 bases and 5 bases, there was a span of 18 bases.

In this sample, this clonotype turned up once. V usage is TRBV7-8 and J usage is TRBJ2-3; 9 bases line up with TRBD2. Germline CDR1 and CDR2: SGHVS and FQNEAQ. After removal of 5 bases from V and 9 bases from J, the junction contained 3 bases not matched to a gene. There are 12 residues in the CDR3. The CDR3 loop reads CASSPSGRTQYF. CDR3 DNA: TGTGCCAGCAGCCCCAGCGGGAGGACGCAGTATTTT.

Details on this clonotype: One end of the junction does not line up with germline, which may come from a read error. The rearrangement uses TRBV23-1 and TRBJ1-2; unclear D gene. TRBV23-1 is labeled an ORF, and its function is uncertain. The CDR3 totals 15 residues. CDR3 DNA sequence: TGCGCCAGCAGCATCTCGGGTATGAGGGTTGATGGCCACACCTTC. Translation gives CASSISGMRVDGHTF.

V is TRBV27 and J is TRBJ1-6; D is perhaps TRBD1 (5 bases). Germline V gives CDR1 MNHEY, CDR2 SMNVEV (reference sequence). V was clipped by 8 bases and J by 7 bases, with 18 bases between them. This CDR3 spans 15 amino acids. The CDR3 nucleotides read TGTGCCAGCTCCCCGGCGGGCAAGGGGAATTCACCCCTCCACTTT. This encodes CASSPAGKGNSPLHF.

A word on this clonotype: Compared with germline, one end of the junction differs, possibly owing to a read error. The rearrangement links TRBV19 to TRBJ1-2; TRBD1 might be the D (5 bases). Per the germline V gene, CDR1 is LNHDA and CDR2 is SQIVND (reference sequence). This CDR3 is built from 12 residues. CDR3 nucleotides: TGTGCCAGTAGCCCAGGGCCCTATGACTACACCTTC. Translation gives CASSPGPYDYTF.

The chain couples TRBV30 to TRBJ2-7, with no clear D. The ends were cut back, 1 base at V and 1 base at J, with 14 bases in the middle. This CDR3 is built from 15 residues. The germline V gene encodes CDR1 GTSNPN and CDR2 SVGIG (reference sequence). DNA of the CDR3: TGTGCCTGGAGTGGATGGCAGGACCTATCCTACGAGCAGTACTTC. It is translated as CAWSGWQDLSYEQYF.

To note about this clonotype: The junction shows a germline mismatch at one end, possibly a read error. The chain has TRBV9 and TRBJ2-1, with a weak D call TRBD1 (5 bases). This CDR3 has 16 amino acids. Germline V gene data show CDR1 as SGDLS and CDR2 as YYNGEE. Here the CDR3 reads CTSSPTGDTSYNEQFF. CDR3 DNA: TGTACCAGCAGCCCCACAGGAGATACGTCCTACAATGAGCAGTTCTTC.

In DNA, the CDR3 is TGCGCCAGCAGAGAGGGGACCGAAGAGACCCAGTACTTC. Its translation: CASREGTEETQYF. The chain combines TRBV5-1 with TRBJ2-5; perhaps D is TRBD1 or TRBD2 (5 bases each). The ends were cut back, 5 bases at V and 3 bases at J, with 11 bases in the middle. CDR1 and CDR2 from the germline V gene are SGHRS and YFSETQ. The CDR3 has 13 residues.

J is TRBJ1-1 and V is TRBV28; 12 bases are a match to TRBD1. CDR1 and CDR2 (germline): MDHEN, SYDVKM. This CDR3 has 15 residues. The V and J ends lost 5 bases and 6 bases, in that order; junction bases with no gene match: 7. CDR3 in amino acids: CASSGRDRGLAEAFF. CDR3 DNA sequence: TGTGCCAGCAGTGGCAGGGACAGGGGGCTCGCTGAAGCTTTCTTT.

This chain connects TRBV2 to TRBJ1-1; D possibly corresponds to TRBD1 (5 bases). Trimming stripped 4 bases from V and 5 bases from J, with 8 bases between. CDR1 is SNHLY and CDR2 is FYNNEI in the germline V gene. The CDR3 extends over 12 amino acids. The CDR3 sequence: CASSGWGTEAFF. The CDR3 DNA reads as TGTGCCAGCAGTGGGTGGGGGACTGAAGCTTTCTTT.

To note about this clonotype: This may stem from a read error, because a much larger clone lies one nucleotide away. This CDR3 fails to terminate in the conserved phenylalanine or tryptophan, so it likely reflects a read error. The V and J genes are TRBV12-3 or TRBV12-4 and TRBJ2-1; D gene ambiguous. This CDR3 has 11 residues. V shed 0 bases and J shed 9 bases, with 3 bases lying between them. In DNA, the CDR3 is TGTGCCAGCAGTTTAGCTGTTGAGCAGTTCTCC. Protein: CASSLAVEQFS.

The CDR3 spells CASSLDARAYYGYTF. The DNA for the CDR3 is TGTGCCAGCAGCTTAGATGCCAGGGCGTACTATGGCTACACCTTC. The chain is built from TRBV7-2 and TRBJ1-2; D possibly corresponds to TRBD1 (5 bases). This CDR3 is built from 15 residues. V lost 1 base and J 3 bases, leaving 12 bases between the germline ends. Per the germline V gene, CDR1 is SGHTA and CDR2 is FQGNSA.

The chain employs TRBV9 and TRBJ2-3, with 15 bases aligning to TRBD2. Germline V gives CDR1 SGDLS, CDR2 YYNGEE. The CDR3 is 16 amino acids. The V segment lost 4 bases and the J segment 4 bases; nucleotides outside the gene matches: 4. This CDR3 is CASSSGLAGGPDTQYF. In DNA form, the CDR3 reads TGTGCCAGCAGCTCTGGACTAGCGGGAGGGCCAGATACGCAGTATTTT.

CDR3 bases: TGTGCCAGCAGTGAGGGGAATTTCGGAGCTTTCTTT. Translated, it gives CASSEGNFGAFF. This sequence joins TRBV12-3 or TRBV12-4 and TRBJ1-1; maybe TRBD1 (5 bases). V gave up 5 bases and J gave up 10 bases, with 14 bases separating them. The CDR3 extends over 12 amino acids.

The CDR3 nucleotides are TGTGCCAGCAGCCTAGGGACCGGGACAGCAAAAGAGACCCAGTACTTC. Translation gives CASSLGTGTAKETQYF. The chain links TRBV7-7 to TRBJ2-5; 7 positions agree with TRBD1. V lost 5 bases to trimming and J lost 3 bases; unmatched junction nucleotides: 12. In germline, CDR1 is SSHAT, CDR2 FNYEAQ (reference sequence). The CDR3 has 16 residues.